This TCR beta chain appears in the sequencing data of a study of blood T cell repertoires in COVID-19. About the research overall: COVID-19 samples, acute and convalescent, were from the United States, Italy and Spain. Sources were T cells, B-cell-depleted T cells, or PBMCs; the material itself was cDNA or gDNA.

In the authors' methods: Amplifying reference gene primers gave estimates of nucleated cell counts. Some clones are missing from TCRdb's copy, which holds only in-frame ones; the method was immunoSEQ multiplex PCR. The D gene and trimming were derived from the DNA, and the V and J assignments and clone size from that table. The sample includes fewer than 500,000 clones, approximately 90% seen only once; the top ten take 4% to 5.5%. Looked up from germline, CDR1 is SGDLS and CDR2 is YYNGEE. Trimming left V 0 bases short and J 4 bases short, with 14 bases between. The CDR3 has 15 amino acids. This receptor was obtained from a woman aged 25 to 39 with acute or convalescent COVID-19. This chain uses TRBV9 with TRBJ2-7; D gene uncertain. The sample consisted of peripheral blood. The CDR3 region is CASSVGPGDRYEQYF. As DNA, the CDR3 is TGTGCCAGCAGCGTAGGTCCAGGCGACCGTTACGAGCAGTACTTC.